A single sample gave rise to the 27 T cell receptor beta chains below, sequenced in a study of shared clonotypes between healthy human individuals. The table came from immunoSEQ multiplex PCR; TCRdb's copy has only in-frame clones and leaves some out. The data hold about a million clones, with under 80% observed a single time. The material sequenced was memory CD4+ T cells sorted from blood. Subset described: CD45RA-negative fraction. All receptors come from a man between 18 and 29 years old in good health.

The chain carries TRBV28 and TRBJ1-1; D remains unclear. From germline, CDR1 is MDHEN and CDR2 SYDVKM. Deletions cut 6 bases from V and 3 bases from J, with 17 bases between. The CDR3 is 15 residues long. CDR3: CASSSPVAMDTEAFF. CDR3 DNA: TGTGCCAGCAGCTCCCCAGTGGCCATGGACACTGAAGCTTTCTTT.

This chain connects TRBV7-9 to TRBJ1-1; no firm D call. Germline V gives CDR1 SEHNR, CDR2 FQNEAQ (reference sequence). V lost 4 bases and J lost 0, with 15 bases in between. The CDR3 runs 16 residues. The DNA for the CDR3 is TGTGCCAGCAGCTCCAATCCCGGCGGTCTGAACACTGAAGCTTTCTTT. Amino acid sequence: CASSSNPGGLNTEAFF.

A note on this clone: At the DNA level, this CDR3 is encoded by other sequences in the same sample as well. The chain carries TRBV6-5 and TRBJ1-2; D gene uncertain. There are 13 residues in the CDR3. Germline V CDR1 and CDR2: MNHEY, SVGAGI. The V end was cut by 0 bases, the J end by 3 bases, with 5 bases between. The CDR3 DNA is TGTGCCAGCAGTTACTCGGTCGACTATGGCTACACCTTC. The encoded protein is CASSYSVDYGYTF.

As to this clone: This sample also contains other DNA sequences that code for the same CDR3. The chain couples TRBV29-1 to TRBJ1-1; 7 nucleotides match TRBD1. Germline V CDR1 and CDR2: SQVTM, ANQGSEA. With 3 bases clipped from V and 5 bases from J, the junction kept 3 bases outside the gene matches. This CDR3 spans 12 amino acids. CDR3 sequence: CSVDRGNTEAFF. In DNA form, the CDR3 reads TGCAGCGTTGACAGGGGGAATACTGAAGCTTTCTTT.

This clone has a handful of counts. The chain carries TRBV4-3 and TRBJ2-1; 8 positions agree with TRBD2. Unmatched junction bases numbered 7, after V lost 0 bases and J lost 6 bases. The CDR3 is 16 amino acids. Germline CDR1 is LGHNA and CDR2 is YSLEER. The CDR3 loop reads CASSQEPAGVRNEQFF. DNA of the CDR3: TGCGCCAGCAGCCAAGAACCAGCGGGGGTTCGCAATGAGCAGTTCTTC.

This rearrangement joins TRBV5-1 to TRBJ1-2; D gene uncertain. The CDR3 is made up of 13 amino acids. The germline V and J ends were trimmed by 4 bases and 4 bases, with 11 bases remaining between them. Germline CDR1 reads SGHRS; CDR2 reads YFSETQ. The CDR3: CASSETSAYGYTF. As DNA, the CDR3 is TGCGCCAGCAGCGAAACGTCTGCCTATGGCTACACCTTC.

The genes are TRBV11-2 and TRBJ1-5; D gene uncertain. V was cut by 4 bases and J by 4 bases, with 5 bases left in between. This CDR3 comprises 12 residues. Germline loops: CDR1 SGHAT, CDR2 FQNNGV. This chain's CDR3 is CASSSMNQPQHF. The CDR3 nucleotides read TGTGCCAGCAGCTCTATGAATCAGCCCCAGCATTTT.

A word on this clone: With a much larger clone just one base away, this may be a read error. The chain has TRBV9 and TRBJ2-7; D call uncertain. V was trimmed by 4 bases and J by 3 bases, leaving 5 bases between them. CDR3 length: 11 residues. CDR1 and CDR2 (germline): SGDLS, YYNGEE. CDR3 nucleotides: TGTGCCAGCAGCCCCTTCTACGAGCAGTACTTC. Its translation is CASSPFYEQYF.

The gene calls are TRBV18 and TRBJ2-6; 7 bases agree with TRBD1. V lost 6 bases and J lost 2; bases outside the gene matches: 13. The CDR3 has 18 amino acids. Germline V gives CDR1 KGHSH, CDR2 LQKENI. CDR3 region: CASSLQTGSSPGANVLTF. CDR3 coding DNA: TGTGCCAGCTCCCTCCAGACAGGGAGTTCTCCTGGGGCCAACGTCCTGACTTTC.

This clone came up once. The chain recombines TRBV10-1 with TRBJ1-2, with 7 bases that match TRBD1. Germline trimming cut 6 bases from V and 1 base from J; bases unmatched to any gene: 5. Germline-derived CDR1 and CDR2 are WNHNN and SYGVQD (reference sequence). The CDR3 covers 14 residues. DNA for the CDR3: TGCGCCAGCAGCCCAAACAGGGGTAACTATGGCTACACCTTC. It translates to CASSPNRGNYGYTF.

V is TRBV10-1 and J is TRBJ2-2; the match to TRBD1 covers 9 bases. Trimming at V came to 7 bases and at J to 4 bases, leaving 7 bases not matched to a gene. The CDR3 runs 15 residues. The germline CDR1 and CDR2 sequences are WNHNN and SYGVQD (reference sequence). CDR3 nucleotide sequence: TGCGCCAGCAACCGGACAGGGGTGATCACCGGGGAGCTGTTTTTT. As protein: CASNRTGVITGELFF.

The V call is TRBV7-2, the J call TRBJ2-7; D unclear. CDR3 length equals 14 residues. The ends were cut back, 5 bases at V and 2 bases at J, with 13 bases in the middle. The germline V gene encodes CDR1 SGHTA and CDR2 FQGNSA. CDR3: CASSLLLGPYEQYF. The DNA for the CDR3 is TGTGCCAGCAGCCTCCTTCTCGGGCCCTACGAGCAGTACTTC.

The CDR3 is CASSFTGFYQPQHF. CDR3 coding DNA: TGTGCCAGCAGTTTCACAGGGTTTTATCAGCCCCAGCATTTT. The rearrangement joins TRBV28 to TRBJ1-5; tentative D call: TRBD1 (6 bases). With 3 bases removed from V and 5 bases from J, the gap between germline ends came to 11 bases. In germline, CDR1 is MDHEN, CDR2 SYDVKM. This CDR3 spans 14 amino acids. Using reference TRBV28 and TRBJ1-5 for the parts outside the CDR3, the full variable domain is DVKVTQSSRYLVKRTGEKVFLECVQDMDHENMFWYRQDPGLGLRLIYFSYDVKMKEKGDIPEGYSVSREKKERFSLILESASTNQTSMYLCASSFTGFYQPQHFGDGTRLSIL.

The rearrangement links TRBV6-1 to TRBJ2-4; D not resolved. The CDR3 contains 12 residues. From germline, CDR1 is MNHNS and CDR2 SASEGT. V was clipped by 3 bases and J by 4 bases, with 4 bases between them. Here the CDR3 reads CASSEVKNIQYF. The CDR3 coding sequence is TGTGCCAGCAGTGAGGTGAAAAACATTCAGTACTTC.

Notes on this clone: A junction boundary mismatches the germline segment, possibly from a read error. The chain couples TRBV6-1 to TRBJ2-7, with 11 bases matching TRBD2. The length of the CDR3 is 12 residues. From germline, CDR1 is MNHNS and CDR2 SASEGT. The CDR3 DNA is TGTGCCAGCAGTGATTTCCCTTCTAGCGGGAGGTTC. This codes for CASSDFPSSGRF.

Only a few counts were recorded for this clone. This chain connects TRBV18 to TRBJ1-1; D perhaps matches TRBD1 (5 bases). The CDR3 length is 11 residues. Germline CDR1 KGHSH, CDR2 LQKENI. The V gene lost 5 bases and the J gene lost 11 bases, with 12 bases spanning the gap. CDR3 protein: CASSADAGAFF. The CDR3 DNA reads TGTGCCAGCTCAGCGGACGCAGGGGCTTTCTTT. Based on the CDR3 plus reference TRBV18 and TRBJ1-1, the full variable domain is NAGVMQNPRHLVRRRGQEARLRCSPMKGHSHVYWYRQLPEEGLKFMVYLQKENIIDESGMPKERFSAEFPKEGPSILRIQQVVRGDSAAYFCASSADAGAFFGQGTRLTVV.

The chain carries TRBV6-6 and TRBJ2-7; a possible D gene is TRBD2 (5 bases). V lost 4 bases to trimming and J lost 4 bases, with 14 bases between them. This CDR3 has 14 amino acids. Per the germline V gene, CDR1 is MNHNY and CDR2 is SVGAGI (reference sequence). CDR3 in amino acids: CASSSPGNHYEQYF. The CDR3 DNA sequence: TGTGCCAGCAGTTCGCCGGGAAATCATTACGAGCAGTACTTC.

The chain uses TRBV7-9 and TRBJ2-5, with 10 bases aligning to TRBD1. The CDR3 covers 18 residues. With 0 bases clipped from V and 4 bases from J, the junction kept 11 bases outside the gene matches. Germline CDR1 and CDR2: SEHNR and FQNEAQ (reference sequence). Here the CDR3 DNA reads TGTGCCAGCAGCTTAGCTGTCGGGACAGGGGTATTAGGAGAGACCCAGTACTTC. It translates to CASSLAVGTGVLGETQYF.

CDR3: CASSQEPRGGPTGELFF. In DNA, the CDR3 is TGCGCCAGCAGCCAGGAACCGAGGGGGGGGCCCACCGGGGAGCTGTTTTTT. The chain combines TRBV4-3 with TRBJ2-2, with TRBD2 as a possible D gene (7 bases). With 3 bases removed from V and 4 bases from J, the gap between germline ends came to 18 bases. Germline V gene sequence: CDR1 LGHNA, CDR2 YSLEER. This CDR3 is built from 17 residues.

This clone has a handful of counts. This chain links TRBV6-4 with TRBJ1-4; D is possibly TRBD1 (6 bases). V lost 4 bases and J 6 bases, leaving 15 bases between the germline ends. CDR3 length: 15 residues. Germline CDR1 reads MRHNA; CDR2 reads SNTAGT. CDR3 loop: CASSAYREGYEKLFF. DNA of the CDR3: TGTGCCAGCAGTGCCTACAGGGAGGGTTATGAAAAACTGTTTTTT.

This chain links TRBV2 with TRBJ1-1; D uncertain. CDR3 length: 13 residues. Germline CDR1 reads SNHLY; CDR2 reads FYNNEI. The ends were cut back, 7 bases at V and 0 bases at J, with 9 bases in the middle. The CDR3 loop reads CASTGWLNTEAFF. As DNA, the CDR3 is TGTGCCAGCACAGGTTGGCTGAACACTGAAGCTTTCTTT.

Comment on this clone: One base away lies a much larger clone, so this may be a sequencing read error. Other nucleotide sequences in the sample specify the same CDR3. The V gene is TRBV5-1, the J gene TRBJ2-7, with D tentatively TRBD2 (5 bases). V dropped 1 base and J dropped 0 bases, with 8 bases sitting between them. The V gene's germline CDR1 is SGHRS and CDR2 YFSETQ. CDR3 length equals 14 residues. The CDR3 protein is CASSLTGSSYEQYF. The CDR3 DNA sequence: TGCGCCAGCAGCTTGACGGGGAGCTCCTACGAGCAGTACTTC.

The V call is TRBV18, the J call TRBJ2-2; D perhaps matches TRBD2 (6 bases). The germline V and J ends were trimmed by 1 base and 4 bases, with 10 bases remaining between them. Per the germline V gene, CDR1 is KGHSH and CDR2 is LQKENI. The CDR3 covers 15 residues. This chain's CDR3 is CASSPLAASTGELFF. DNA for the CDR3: TGTGCCAGCTCACCACTAGCGGCAAGCACCGGGGAGCTGTTTTTT.

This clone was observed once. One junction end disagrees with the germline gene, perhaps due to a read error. The CDR3 reads CASSSGTGGANVLTF. CDR3 bases: TGTGCTAGCAGTTCGGGGACAGGTGGGGCCAACGTCCTGACTTTC. The gene calls are TRBV7-7 and TRBJ2-6; 8 bases are a match to TRBD1. This CDR3 region has 15 residues. Germline values: CDR1 SSHAT, CDR2 FNYEAQ (reference sequence).

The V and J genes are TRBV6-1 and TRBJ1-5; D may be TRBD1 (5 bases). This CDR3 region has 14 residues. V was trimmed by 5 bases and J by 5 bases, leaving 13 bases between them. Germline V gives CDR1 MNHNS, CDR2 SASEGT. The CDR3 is CASSPSGSHQPQHF. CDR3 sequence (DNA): TGTGCCAGCAGTCCTTCAGGGTCCCATCAGCCCCAGCATTTT.

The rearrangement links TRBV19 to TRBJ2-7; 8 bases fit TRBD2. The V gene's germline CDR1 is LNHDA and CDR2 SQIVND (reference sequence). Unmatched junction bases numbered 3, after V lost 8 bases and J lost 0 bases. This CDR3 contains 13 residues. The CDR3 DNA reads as TGTGCCAGTCATAGCGGGACCTCCTACGAGCAGTACTTC. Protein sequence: CASHSGTSYEQYF.

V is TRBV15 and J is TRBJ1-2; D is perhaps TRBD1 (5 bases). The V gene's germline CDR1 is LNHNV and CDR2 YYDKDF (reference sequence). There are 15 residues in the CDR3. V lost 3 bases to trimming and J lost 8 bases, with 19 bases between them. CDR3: CATSRTLTEVKGYTF. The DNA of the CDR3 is TGTGCCACCAGCAGGACACTGACAGAAGTAAAGGGCTACACCTTC.